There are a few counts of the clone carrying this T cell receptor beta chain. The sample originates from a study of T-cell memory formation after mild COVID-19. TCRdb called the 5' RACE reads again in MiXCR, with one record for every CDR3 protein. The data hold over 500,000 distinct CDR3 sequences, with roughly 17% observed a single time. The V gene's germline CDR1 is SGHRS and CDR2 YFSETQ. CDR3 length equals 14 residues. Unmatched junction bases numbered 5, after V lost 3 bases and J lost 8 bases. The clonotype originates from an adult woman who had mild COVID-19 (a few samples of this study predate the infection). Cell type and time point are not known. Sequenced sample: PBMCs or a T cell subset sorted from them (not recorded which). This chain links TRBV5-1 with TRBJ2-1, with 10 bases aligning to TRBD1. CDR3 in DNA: TGCGCCAGCAGCTCCGGGACAGGGGTCTATGAGCAGTTCTTC. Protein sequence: CASSSGTGVYEQFF.